This TCR beta chain was recovered during a study of CD8+ T cells in alopecia areata (dated by TCRdb to about 2018). Background on the whole study: Treated patients were enrolled in an open-label pilot trial of oral tofacitinib at 5 to 10 mg twice daily for moderate-to-severe alopecia areata. Tofacitinib was administered for 6 to 18 months, and 6 months of follow-up off drug were then conducted to assess delayed response and recurrence. For the treated patients, the SALT score, which quantifies what percentage of scalp surface area is affected, served as the measure of disease severity. High-throughput TCRbeta sequencing was used to examine T cell clonal expansion in alopecia areata in both the C3H/HeJ mouse model and human patients. Human TCRbeta sequencing covered scalp tissue and sorted CD4+ and CD8+ peripheral blood T cells from patchy and totalis/universalis alopecia areata patients and healthy controls. Patients on tofacitinib were biopsied at baseline and after 4 and 24 weeks of treatment, and several of the patients also had a later scalp biopsy. Scalp clonality was compared across normal scalp (n=4), patchy alopecia areata scalp (n=8), and alopecia totalis/universalis scalp (n=8). The RNA source kit depended on sample type: the PAXgene miRNA kit for fixed scalp, the miRNeasy kit for PBMCs, and the RNeasy kit for mouse skin. TCRbeta CDR3 regions were amplified by immunoSEQ multiplex PCR using 35 Vbeta forward and 13 Jbeta reverse primers.

The CDR3 spans 17 residues, from the cysteine through the phenylalanine. Of all the DNA, just the CDR3 is kept, 51 bases in frame from base 1. The germline ends are 14 bases apart after V is trimmed by 0 bases and J by 0 bases. Sequences SGHRS (CDR1) and YFSETQ (CDR2) are obtained from the germline V gene. Libraries were constructed by the immunoSEQ multiplex PCR assay. RNA was extracted from all samples and reverse transcribed into cDNA, which served as template for TCR sequencing. SuperScript III was used to make first-strand cDNA, primed with a 2:1 mix of oligo-dT and random hexamers. Amplification bias was assessed with a synthetic immune receptor repertoire, and residual bias was removed computationally. Per the authors' processing: Raw reads were preprocessed for error removal, and CDR3 was defined according to IMGT conventions as running from the conserved cysteine to phenylalanine. Clonality was calculated as 1 minus Shannon entropy normalized by log2 of the number of productive unique TCRs. Whether each scalp clone was CD4 or CD8 was inferred by checking scalp TCRbeta sequences against the CD4 and CD8 repertoires from sorted blood. In TCRdb, the immuneACCESS table is reduced to in-frame sequences with V and J assigned. These tables do not hold every clone; where another copy was compared, an unresolved V gene accounts for under half, and the others remain unexplained. V and J calls and clone size are as listed in that table; D and trimming were resolved from the DNA. For this sample the table gives under 350,000 clones, of which roughly 50% were detected only once. 1.8% of the sample is taken by the ten largest.

Notes on this clone: Its antigen is still unknown. No base qualities exist here, and no much larger clone lies one base off it.

This specimen's time point label, interpreted: 24 weeks on oral tofacitinib. The sample's treatment or condition label, in plain terms: oral pan-JAK inhibitor, 5-10 mg twice daily. Lesional scalp punch biopsies and peripheral blood were obtained from alopecia areata patients. After PBMCs were isolated by density centrifugation and stained for CD3, CD4 and CD8, a FACSAria was used to sort CD4+ and CD8+ T cells. General findings and caveats noted by the study authors: Scalp clonality and the number of expanded CD8+ clones among the top 100 scalp clones were significantly decreased by tofacitinib. The treated cohort was small, with a single nonresponder, so links between baseline CD8+ expansion and response need larger studies. Scalp TCR repertoire analysis is complicated because resident alphabeta T cells in normal human skin are also sequenced, whereas mouse skin is dominated by gammadelta T cells. Shared TCR sequences between patients were less evident than in mice, which may be partly attributable to HLA diversity in the patient population. Compared with normal scalp, lesional scalp had higher clonality and more expanded CD8+ clones, particularly in alopecia totalis/universalis, a pattern that suggests antigenic drive. Many expanded lesional clones persisted in scalp and blood during tofacitinib treatment, which may partly explain relapse after stopping treatment.

This sequence originates from a human donor with alopecia areata. In this chain, TRBV5-1 is recombined with TRBJ2-3, with a tentative D gene TRBD2 over 6 matching bases. The source was CD4+ T cells sorted from blood, collected at week 24, from a patient treated with tofacitinib. CDR3 reads: CASSLEGLRGSTDTQYF. The nucleotide sequence is given as TGCGCCAGCAGCTTGGAAGGTTTACGGGGGAGCACAGATACGCAGTATTTT.